The text below deals with one T cell receptor beta chain. These data are taken from a study of blood T cell repertoires in COVID-19. Study as a whole: PBMCs, B-cell-depleted T cells, or T cells provided the cDNA or gDNA that made up the material.

In the study's own analysis: Amplification with reference gene primers provided the estimates of nucleated cell counts. Assay used: immunoSEQ multiplex PCR; TCRdb lists only in-frame clones, some missing. V, J and clone size reflect that table, while D and trimming were determined from the DNA. The sample lists about 250,000 clones; around nine tenths were seen once. The V end lost 3 bases, the J end lost 4 bases, and 14 bases lay between the germline ends. CDR3 size: 16 residues. CDR1 and CDR2 from the germline V gene are SGHDT and YYEEEE. The source material was peripheral blood. The TCR sequence derives from a man younger than 30 with active or convalescent COVID-19. This sequence joins TRBV5-6 and TRBJ2-6; perhaps TRBD1 as D (6 bases). The CDR3 DNA reads TGTGCCAGCAGCTCCCCCATACAGGGAGGGGCCAACGTCCTGACTTTC. The encoded protein is CASSSPIQGGANVLTF. The full variable domain, rest sourced from reference TRBV5-6 and TRBJ2-6, is DAGVTQSPTHLIKTRGQQVTLRCSPKSGHDTVSWYQQALGQGPQFIFQYYEEEERQRGNFPDRFSGHQFPNYSSELNVNALLLGDSALYLCASSSPIQGGANVLTFGAGSRLTVL.